The 21 T cell receptor beta chains presented below share a single source sample, sequenced in a study of T cells in localized non-small cell lung cancer (dated by TCRdb to 2020 to 2021). The receptor library was made with the immunoSEQ multiplex PCR assay. TCRdb carries this immuneACCESS record with in-frame sequences only. Its versions omit some clonotypes, under half of them owing to an unresolved V gene in the studies checked, with the rest unexplained. The sample records about 52,000 clones, around 90% of which are singletons. About 15% of the sample is taken by the ten largest. The sequenced sample was PBMCs, obtained before any cancer treatment. The receptor set was obtained from a female donor with stage II lung adenocarcinoma.

The sample holds a few counts of this clone. The chain employs TRBV7-9 and TRBJ2-7; D is perhaps TRBD1 (5 bases). The CDR3 has 15 residues. Per germline, CDR1 SEHNR and CDR2 FQNEAQ (reference sequence). V shed 5 bases and J shed 6 bases, with 20 bases lying between them. CDR3 sequence: CASSANSADTSEQYF. For the CDR3, the DNA is TGTGCCAGCAGCGCCAACTCCGCGGACACCAGCGAGCAGTACTTC.

Only one count was recorded for this clone. The rearrangement uses TRBV20-1 and TRBJ1-1; D is undetermined. Looked up from germline, CDR1 is DFQATT and CDR2 is SNEGSKA (reference sequence). V lost 5 bases and J 3 bases, leaving 7 bases between the germline ends. The CDR3 covers 11 residues. The CDR3 DNA reads TGCAGTGCTTCTGCCTACACTGAAGCTTTCTTT. Its protein product is CSASAYTEAFF.

The genes are TRBV2 and TRBJ1-5, with 8 positions matching TRBD1. The CDR3 consists of 14 residues. V trimming: 4 bases; J trimming: 5 bases; junction bases outside the gene matches: 4. Germline-derived CDR1 and CDR2 are SNHLY and FYNNEI. CDR3 protein: CASSAGTGYQPQHF. The CDR3, as DNA: TGTGCCAGCAGTGCCGGGACAGGTTATCAGCCCCAGCATTTT. The full variable domain, in which reference TRBV2 and TRBJ1-5 provide the parts outside the CDR3, is EPEVTQTPSHQVTQMGQEVILRCVPISNHLYFYWYRQILGQKVEFLVSFYNNEISEKSEIFDDQFSVERPDGSNFTLKIRSTKLEDSAMYFCASSAGTGYQPQHFGDGTRLSIL.

The J gene is TRBJ2-1, the V gene TRBV10-3, with 9 bases matching TRBD2. Germline CDR1 reads ENHRY; CDR2 reads SYGVKD. This CDR3 has 18 amino acids. The J segment lost 0 bases and the V segment lost 10 bases, leaving 16 bases of the junction unmatched. The DNA of the CDR3 is TGTGCCACCGGGACTAGCTTAAACCAGGGGCGCTCCTACAATGAGCAGTTCTTC. Its protein is CATGTSLNQGRSYNEQFF.

The chain recombines TRBV7-9 with TRBJ2-7; possibly TRBD2 for D (6 bases). The CDR3 covers 15 residues. Trimming left V 3 bases short and J 3 bases short, with 15 bases between. CDR1 is SEHNR, CDR2 FQNEAQ, per germline (reference sequence). CDR3 loop: CASSFQAGPNYEQYF. The CDR3 bases are TGTGCCAGCAGCTTCCAGGCGGGGCCAAACTACGAGCAGTACTTC.

In this sample, this clone turned up once. The chain combines TRBV27 with TRBJ1-1, with 7 bases fitting TRBD1. Per the germline V gene, CDR1 is MNHEY and CDR2 is SMNVEV (reference sequence). The CDR3 extends over 13 amino acids. Trimming at V came to 4 bases and at J to 1 base, leaving 0 bases not matched to a gene. CDR3 sequence (DNA): TGTGCCAGCAGTTGGACAGGGAACACTGAAGCTTTCTTT. This translates into CASSWTGNTEAFF.

This chain connects TRBV19 to TRBJ1-2; D perhaps matches TRBD1 (5 bases). V shed 7 bases and J shed 4 bases, with 13 bases lying between them. The CDR3 has 13 residues. Germline V gene sequence: CDR1 LNHDA, CDR2 SQIVND (reference sequence). The CDR3 is CASTPDRLYGYTF. CDR3 in DNA: TGTGCCAGTACCCCAGACAGACTCTATGGCTACACCTTC.

The rearrangement uses TRBV6-5 and TRBJ1-3; TRBD1 might be the D (5 bases). The V end lost 5 bases, the J end lost 3 bases, and 11 bases lay between the germline ends. The germline gives CDR1 MNHEY, CDR2 SVGAGI. The CDR3 extends over 14 amino acids. This chain's CDR3 is CASSDRDFGNTIYF. The CDR3 bases are TGTGCCAGCAGTGACCGGGACTTTGGAAACACCATATATTTT.

The chain is built from TRBV7-3 and TRBJ1-1, with TRBD1 matching 8 bases. Trimming at V came to 2 bases and at J to 4 bases, leaving 6 bases not matched to a gene. CDR1 SGHTA and CDR2 FQGTGA come from the germline V gene. This CDR3 spans 15 amino acids. The CDR3 bases are TGTGCCAGCAGCTTAGGTCAGGGGGCGGGCACTGAAGCTTTCTTT. As protein: CASSLGQGAGTEAFF. The full variable domain, in which reference TRBV7-3 and TRBJ1-1 provide the parts outside the CDR3, is GAGVSQTPSNKVTEKGKYVELRCDPISGHTALYWYRQSLGQGPEFLIYFQGTGAADDSGLPNDRFFAVRPEGSVSTLKIQRTERGDSAVYLCASSLGQGAGTEAFFGQGTRLTVV.

In its sample, this clone is medium-sized (0.01 to 0.1%). V is TRBV5-4 and J is TRBJ2-1; the match to TRBD2 covers 10 bases. From germline, CDR1 is SGHNT and CDR2 YYREEE (reference sequence). J was trimmed by 2 bases and V by 4 bases; bases with no gene match: 3. The length of the CDR3 is 15 residues. As DNA, the CDR3 is TGTGCCAGCAGCCTTAGCGGGGGGCCCTACAATGAGCAGTTCTTC. Amino acid sequence: CASSLSGGPYNEQFF.

The V call is TRBV5-1, the J call TRBJ2-1, with 7 positions matching TRBD1. Germline CDR1 SGHRS, CDR2 YFSETQ. The CDR3 covers 14 residues. V lost 2 bases to trimming and J lost 6 bases; unmatched junction nucleotides: 5. CDR3 bases: TGCGCCAGCAGCTTAGGGGGCGCGGGCAATGAGCAGTTCTTC. Amino acids: CASSLGGAGNEQFF.

The gene calls are TRBV11-2 and TRBJ1-3; D call uncertain. In germline, CDR1 is SGHAT, CDR2 FQNNGV. V was cut by 1 base and J by 5 bases, with 15 bases left in between. CDR3 length: 16 residues. For the CDR3, the DNA is TGTGCCAGCAGCTTAGGTCACCATTCCTTGAGAAACACCATATATTTT. This translates into CASSLGHHSLRNTIYF.

The genes are TRBV5-1 and TRBJ2-7; 8 bases agree with TRBD2. CDR3 size: 14 residues. The J segment lost 0 bases and the V segment lost 1 base, leaving 0 bases of the junction unmatched. The germline V gene encodes CDR1 SGHRS and CDR2 YFSETQ. CDR3 sequence reads: CASSLRGGSYEQYF. CDR3 in DNA: TGCGCCAGCAGCTTGCGGGGGGGCTCCTACGAGCAGTACTTC.

This clone came up once. This chain links TRBV5-8 with TRBJ1-1; D might be TRBD1 (5 bases). This CDR3 is built from 15 residues. Looked up from germline, CDR1 is SGHTS and CDR2 is YDEGEE. V gave up 3 bases and J gave up 1 base, with 13 bases separating them. CDR3 in DNA: TGTGCCAGCAGCTCCTTGGGACTGAGGAACACTGAAGCTTTCTTT. Translating gives CASSSLGLRNTEAFF.

The chain is built from TRBV30 and TRBJ1-5; D remains unclear. Looked up from germline, CDR1 is GTSNPN and CDR2 is SVGIG (reference sequence). CDR3 size: 15 residues. V gave up 0 bases and J gave up 0 bases, with 9 bases separating them. CDR3 loop: CAWSVPAYSNQPQHF. The CDR3 DNA reads TGTGCCTGGAGTGTTCCCGCCTATAGCAATCAGCCCCAGCATTTT.

The chain joins TRBV21-1 to TRBJ2-1; no check of the table's D call, TRBD1, against the DNA was made. TRBV21-1 has pseudogene status. The CDR3 spans 17 residues. The CDR3 nucleotides are TGTGCCAGCAGCAAAGGGGGACAGAAGAGCTCCTACAATGAGCAGTTCTTC. It codes for CASSKGGQKSSYNEQFF.

The V gene is TRBV28, the J gene TRBJ2-1; no firm D call. Trimming cost V 3 bases and J 1 base, with 7 bases left between them. The CDR3 runs 14 residues. Germline V gene data show CDR1 as MDHEN and CDR2 as SYDVKM. CDR3 nucleotide sequence: TGTGCCAGCAGTTTCCAGAGGTCCTACAATGAGCAGTTCTTC. Translated, it gives CASSFQRSYNEQFF.

The chain joins TRBV5-1 to TRBJ1-2, with no clear D. CDR3 length: 15 residues. The germline V gene encodes CDR1 SGHRS and CDR2 YFSETQ. V was pared by 5 bases and J by 6 bases, with 20 bases between. CDR3 sequence reads: CASSTQVPLYDGYTF. CDR3 DNA sequence: TGCGCCAGCAGTACCCAGGTTCCCCTCTACGATGGCTACACCTTC.

This clone was seen only once. The rearrangement uses TRBV6-4 and TRBJ1-2, with 7 bases aligning to TRBD1. V trimming: 0 bases; J trimming: 9 bases; junction bases outside the gene matches: 10. Germline lookup yields CDR1 MRHNA and CDR2 SNTAGT. The CDR3 is 15 residues long. The CDR3 reads CASSDSAGGVLSYTF. The CDR3, as DNA: TGTGCCAGCAGTGACTCAGCAGGGGGGGTTTTGAGCTACACCTTC.

The chain uses TRBV14 and TRBJ2-3; 7 nucleotides line up with TRBD1. The V gene end was trimmed by 3 bases and the J gene end by 2 bases; junction bases not matched to a gene: 8. Looked up from germline, CDR1 is SGHDN and CDR2 is FVKESK. The CDR3 is 16 amino acids. In nucleotides, the CDR3 is TGTGCCAGCAGCCAGAGGGGACAGACATACACAGATACGCAGTATTTT. It is translated as CASSQRGQTYTDTQYF.

The gene calls are TRBV6-1 and TRBJ1-5, with unresolved D. The CDR3 has 14 amino acids. The ends were cut back, 2 bases at V and 6 bases at J, with 11 bases in the middle. Germline CDR1 is MNHNS and CDR2 is SASEGT. CDR3 sequence (DNA): TGTGCCAGCAGTGAATACCGAAGTCCTCAGCCCCAGCATTTT. Its translation: CASSEYRSPQPQHF.